A selection of T cell receptor beta chains follows, all from one sample in a study of CD8+CD57+ T cells in acquired aplastic anemia. MiXCR, run by TCRdb on the reads, gives a single entry per CDR3 protein. Among around 430,000 distinct CDR3 sequences listed, around 32% were seen once. Input material: sorted CD4+, CD8+, or CD8+CD57+ T cells (not recorded which) from PBMCs. The receptors stem from a human donor with aplastic anemia. Both conserved end residues are part of each CDR3. A D gene is named only where the DNA matches it firmly. Rows may omit the clone size; those that give it use once, few, many or a size class.

cdr3_length: 15; v_call: TRBV2; j_call: TRBJ2-4; clone_size: -; d_call: -; cdr3_aa: CASSPGTLAKNIQYF; cdr3_nt: TGTGCCAGCAGTCCCGGGACACTAGCCAAAAACATTCAGTACTTC
cdr3_length: 13; v_call: TRBV19; j_call: TRBJ1-4; clone_size: many; d_call: -; cdr3_aa: CASSVDRYEKLFF; cdr3_nt: TGTGCCAGTAGTGTGGACCGGTATGAAAAACTGTTTTTT
cdr3_length: 13; v_call: TRBV5-4; j_call: TRBJ2-2; clone_size: few; d_call: -; cdr3_aa: CASVKAGTGELFF; cdr3_nt: TGTGCCAGCGTCAAGGCGGGGACCGGGGAGCTGTTTTTT
cdr3_length: 14; v_call: TRBV24-1; j_call: TRBJ2-5; clone_size: once; d_call: -; cdr3_aa: CATSEPGHTDTQYF; cdr3_nt: TGTGCCACCAGTGAACCAGGACACACAGATACGCAGTACTTC
cdr3_length: 16; v_call: TRBV20-1; j_call: TRBJ2-7; clone_size: -; d_call: -; cdr3_aa: CSARDRVRASSNEQYF; cdr3_nt: TGCAGTGCTAGAGATCGGGTCCGGGCTAGCAGCAACGAGCAGTACTTC
cdr3_length: 13; v_call: TRBV2; j_call: TRBJ1-5; clone_size: -; d_call: TRBD1; cdr3_aa: CASSYSGGTYEHF; cdr3_nt: TGTGCCAGCAGTTACTCAGGGGGTACCTACGAGCATTTT
cdr3_length: 13; v_call: TRBV5-1; j_call: TRBJ1-6; clone_size: many; d_call: TRBD1; cdr3_aa: CASSPEGQGPLHF; cdr3_nt: TGCGCCAGCAGCCCGGAAGGACAGGGACCCCTCCACTTT
cdr3_length: 16; v_call: TRBV24-1; j_call: TRBJ1-5; clone_size: many; d_call: TRBD1; cdr3_aa: CATSATTGALNQPQHF; cdr3_nt: TGTGCCACCAGTGCCACTACAGGGGCGCTTAATCAGCCCCAGCATTTT
cdr3_length: 16; v_call: TRBV7-7; j_call: TRBJ2-3; clone_size: many; d_call: -; cdr3_aa: CASSLGQAISTDTQYF; cdr3_nt: TGTGCTAGCAGCTTAGGCCAGGCGATTAGCACAGATACGCAGTATTTT
cdr3_length: 15; v_call: TRBV2; j_call: TRBJ2-1; clone_size: -; d_call: -; cdr3_aa: CASSPGPSHKNEQFF; cdr3_nt: TGTGCCAGCAGTCCGGGCCCTTCCCACAAAAATGAGCAGTTCTTC
cdr3_length: 13; v_call: TRBV7-2; j_call: TRBJ1-1; clone_size: -; d_call: -; cdr3_aa: CASSREPGSGAFF; cdr3_nt: TGTGCCAGCAGCCGTGAACCGGGATCGGGGGCTTTCTTT
cdr3_length: 15; v_call: TRBV6-1; j_call: TRBJ2-3; clone_size: -; d_call: TRBD2; cdr3_aa: CASKLSGASTDTQYF; cdr3_nt: TGTGCCAGCAAACTTAGCGGGGCAAGCACAGATACGCAGTATTTT
cdr3_length: 16; v_call: TRBV19; j_call: TRBJ2-7; clone_size: many; d_call: -; cdr3_aa: CATKRKVGFASYEQYF; cdr3_nt: TGTGCCACTAAAAGGAAAGTAGGGTTTGCGTCCTACGAGCAGTACTTC
cdr3_length: 15; v_call: TRBV6-5; j_call: TRBJ2-7; clone_size: many; d_call: -; cdr3_aa: CASSPVPLAPYEQYF; cdr3_nt: TGTGCCAGCAGCCCAGTACCACTAGCTCCCTACGAGCAGTACTTC
cdr3_length: 15; v_call: TRBV4-1; j_call: TRBJ2-7; clone_size: -; d_call: TRBD2; cdr3_aa: CASSPSSGSFYEQYF; cdr3_nt: TGCGCCAGCAGCCCGTCTAGCGGGAGTTTCTACGAGCAGTACTTC
cdr3_length: 16; v_call: TRBV2; j_call: TRBJ1-5; clone_size: many; d_call: TRBD1; cdr3_aa: CASSEETGGLNQPQHF; cdr3_nt: TGTGCCAGCAGTGAAGAGACAGGGGGTCTTAACCAGCCCCAGCATTTT
cdr3_length: 15; v_call: TRBV11-1; j_call: TRBJ2-1; clone_size: -; d_call: -; cdr3_aa: CASSFGLSSYNEQFF; cdr3_nt: TGCGCCAGCAGCTTTGGGCTCAGCTCCTACAATGAGCAGTTCTTC
cdr3_length: 13; v_call: TRBV19; j_call: TRBJ1-4; clone_size: -; d_call: -; cdr3_aa: CASSIRINEKLFF; cdr3_nt: TGTGCCAGTAGTATCAGGATTAATGAAAAACTGTTTTTT
cdr3_length: 15; v_call: TRBV29-1; j_call: TRBJ2-2; clone_size: -; d_call: TRBD1; cdr3_aa: CSVDTTGVRTGELFF; cdr3_nt: TGCAGCGTTGATACGACAGGGGTTCGGACCGGGGAGCTGTTTTTT
cdr3_length: 11; v_call: TRBV10-3; j_call: TRBJ2-3; clone_size: many; d_call: -; cdr3_aa: CAISESYTQYF; cdr3_nt: TGTGCCATCAGTGAGTCCTATACGCAGTATTTT
cdr3_length: 16; v_call: TRBV14; j_call: TRBJ1-2; clone_size: few; d_call: -; cdr3_aa: CASSKETRASNYGYTF; cdr3_nt: TGTGCCAGCAGCAAGGAAACCCGGGCCAGTAACTATGGCTACACCTTC
cdr3_length: 15; v_call: TRBV5-5; j_call: TRBJ1-2; clone_size: few; d_call: TRBD1; cdr3_aa: CASSLTWDRLGGYTF; cdr3_nt: TGTGCCAGCAGCTTGACCTGGGACAGGCTGGGTGGCTACACCTTC
cdr3_length: 17; v_call: TRBV25-1; j_call: TRBJ2-1; clone_size: -; d_call: -; cdr3_aa: CASSVPVVGDIYNEQFF; cdr3_nt: -
cdr3_length: 12; v_call: TRBV20-1; j_call: TRBJ2-3; clone_size: many; d_call: -; cdr3_aa: CSGRGLTDTQYF; cdr3_nt: TGCAGCGGGCGGGGCCTCACAGATACGCAGTATTTT
cdr3_length: 15; v_call: TRBV6-1; j_call: TRBJ1-5; clone_size: many; d_call: -; cdr3_aa: CASSEQDRPGQPQHF; cdr3_nt: TGTGCCAGCAGCGAGCAAGACAGGCCGGGTCAGCCCCAGCATTTT
cdr3_length: 15; v_call: TRBV5-1; j_call: TRBJ2-1; clone_size: -; d_call: TRBD2; cdr3_aa: CASSSVREAYNEQFF; cdr3_nt: TGCGCCAGCAGCTCTGTGCGGGAGGCCTACAATGAGCAGTTCTTC
cdr3_length: 14; v_call: TRBV19; j_call: TRBJ2-3; clone_size: many; d_call: -; cdr3_aa: CASSFSGPTDTQYF; cdr3_nt: TGTGCCAGTAGTTTCTCGGGGCCTACAGATACGCAGTATTTT
cdr3_length: 19; v_call: TRBV19; j_call: TRBJ1-6; clone_size: -; d_call: TRBD1; cdr3_aa: CASSARQGTASSYNSPLHF; cdr3_nt: TGTGCCAGTAGTGCAAGACAGGGGACCGCTAGCTCCTATAATTCACCCCTCCACTTT
cdr3_length: 14; v_call: TRBV7-9; j_call: TRBJ2-2; clone_size: many; d_call: -; cdr3_aa: CASSSTWGTGELFF; cdr3_nt: TGTGCCAGCAGCAGCACGTGGGGCACCGGGGAGCTGTTTTTT
cdr3_length: 14; v_call: TRBV14; j_call: TRBJ1-1; clone_size: many; d_call: -; cdr3_aa: CASSRTQGRAEAFF; cdr3_nt: TGTGCCAGCAGCCGTACTCAGGGGAGGGCTGAAGCTTTCTTT
cdr3_length: 15; v_call: TRBV19; j_call: TRBJ2-3; clone_size: -; d_call: -; cdr3_aa: CASRPGPGVSDTQYF; cdr3_nt: TGTGCCAGTAGACCCGGGCCAGGGGTCTCAGATACGCAGTATTTT
cdr3_length: 14; v_call: TRBV10-3; j_call: TRBJ1-2; clone_size: -; d_call: -; cdr3_aa: CAISESPFGYGYTF; cdr3_nt: TGTGCCATCAGTGAGTCGCCTTTTGGCTATGGCTACACCTTC
cdr3_length: 14; v_call: TRBV13; j_call: TRBJ2-1; clone_size: -; d_call: TRBD2; cdr3_aa: CASSLSATSIEQFF; cdr3_nt: TGTGCCAGCAGCTTAAGCGCGACTAGCATTGAGCAGTTCTTC
cdr3_length: 16; v_call: TRBV19; j_call: TRBJ1-4; clone_size: few; d_call: TRBD1; cdr3_aa: CASSIVHRGRSEKLFF; cdr3_nt: TGTGCCAGTAGTATAGTCCACAGGGGGCGTTCTGAAAAACTGTTTTTT
cdr3_length: 12; v_call: TRBV29-1; j_call: TRBJ2-7; clone_size: once; d_call: -; cdr3_aa: CSAGAVAYEQYF; cdr3_nt: TGCAGCGCGGGAGCGGTAGCCTACGAGCAGTACTTC
cdr3_length: 12; v_call: TRBV20-1; j_call: TRBJ2-1; clone_size: -; d_call: -; cdr3_aa: CSAGDSSYEQFF; cdr3_nt: TGCAGTGCTGGGGATAGCTCGTATGAGCAGTTCTTC
cdr3_length: 14; v_call: TRBV25-1; j_call: TRBJ1-5; clone_size: -; d_call: -; cdr3_aa: CASSGIYGNQPQHF; cdr3_nt: TGTGCCAGCAGTGGGATTTATGGCAATCAGCCCCAGCATTTT
cdr3_length: 17; v_call: TRBV24-1; j_call: TRBJ2-3; clone_size: -; d_call: -; cdr3_aa: CATSDFWDSRGTDTQYF; cdr3_nt: TGTGCCACCAGTGATTTTTGGGATTCACGTGGCACAGATACGCAGTATTTT
cdr3_length: 18; v_call: TRBV20-1; j_call: TRBJ2-7; clone_size: -; d_call: -; cdr3_aa: CSASRSRKQGIIKYEQYF; cdr3_nt: TGCAGTGCTAGTCGTTCCAGGAAACAGGGAATTATTAAATACGAGCAGTACTTC
cdr3_length: 17; v_call: TRBV24-1; j_call: TRBJ2-3; clone_size: -; d_call: TRBD2; cdr3_aa: CATAGTSGASSTDTQYF; cdr3_nt: TGTGCCACCGCCGGGACTAGCGGGGCATCTAGCACAGATACGCAGTATTTT
cdr3_length: 16; v_call: TRBV2; j_call: TRBJ2-5; clone_size: few; d_call: TRBD2; cdr3_aa: CASSLPPGGPGETQYF; cdr3_nt: TGTGCCAGCAGCCTTCCGCCGGGGGGGCCAGGAGAGACCCAGTACTTC